Sequencing of this T cell receptor (beta chain) was carried out in a study of T cell repertoires in cytomegalovirus infection. Study-level background: Public TCR beta signatures were indicative of both CMV infection and a matching HLA type.

This clonotype was counted between two and nine times. The target antigen is unknown. The V end lost 7 bases, the J end lost 5 bases, and 13 bases lay between the germline ends. The V gene's germline CDR1 is SNHLY and CDR2 FYNNEI. The CDR3 is 13 residues long. Via MiXCR, TCRdb re-called the reads, giving one row per CDR3 protein. Of around 750,000 distinct CDR3 sequences in the sample, less than 35% were seen once. General study results and limits: Individuals carrying CMV plus the relevant HLA were identified by cumulative frequency of public TCR beta families. Dominating the ex vivo response were TCR beta clonotypes that were CMV-specific and HLA-C-restricted.

The chain combines TRBV2 with TRBJ2-3, with D perhaps matching TRBD2 (5 bases). This receptor was obtained from a human donor in good health (CMV status not recorded). Some clones in this sample may be carry-over from other donors' samples. The sample was cultured CD8+ T cells from PBMCs, taken from culture after CMV antigen stimulation. CDR3 loop: CASKGSGGDTQYF. CDR3 DNA sequence: TGTGCCAGCAAAGGGTCCGGAGGAGATACGCAGTATTTT.